Here is one T cell receptor beta chain with its context. This receptor's antigen is unknown. Per-base quality was not reported, and no clone a single base away is much larger than it. This record belongs to a study of blood T cell repertoires in COVID-19 (dated by TCRdb to 2018 to 2020). Background on the whole study: Collaborator samples came from the United States, Italy and Spain and covered acute and convalescent phases of COVID-19. The prospective study material was composed of cDNA or gDNA derived from T cells, B-cell-depleted T cells, or PBMCs. The dataset comprised deeply sampled blood TCRbeta repertoires from subjects exposed to, actively infected with, or recovered from COVID-19. The repertoires were made available in a free public database intended to serve as a resource for research on the immune response to SARS-CoV-2. The samples were drawn from the first 160 participants of the ongoing ImmuneRACE study and from over 950 subjects provided by 6 global collaborators. A de-identified subject ID, COVID-19 status, age in years and sex were almost always included in the sample metadata. Where available, HLA class I and class II types were taken from metadata supplied by the sample provider and were not determined by assay-based typing. The paper as a whole reports these results and caveats: Clinical and demographic metadata were provided uncurated, with the amount varying by source and participant.

Ends trimmed: V by 6 bases, J by 1 base; bases unmatched to a gene: 11. Inclusive of the bounding cysteine and phenylalanine, the CDR3 is 17 residues long. Of all the DNA, just the CDR3 is kept, 51 bases in frame from base 1. CDR1 SGHTA and CDR2 FQGNSA were looked up in the germline V gene. TCRbeta CDR3 regions were amplified from genomic DNA using the immunoSEQ Assay, a bias-controlled multiplex PCR. From the authors' description of their analysis: The number of nucleated cells in each sample was estimated by amplification of reference gene primers within the assay. To quantify the absolute abundance of each unique TCRbeta CDR3 rearrangement, sequence reads were collapsed and filtered. For each sample, productive Simpson clonality was calculated by taking the square root of Simpson's diversity index across productive rearrangements. TCRdb took this table from immuneACCESS and kept in-frame rearrangements with V and J called. Such tables lack part of the clones; where checked against another copy, unresolved V genes explain under half of the gap, and the rest is unexplained. V, J and clone size derive from that table, while D and trimming were established from the DNA sequence. Counted in this sample were a few hundred thousand clones; about nine tenths of them appeared once. The ten largest clones take up 9.5% of the sample.

Participants in the prospective study were aged roughly 18 to 100 years, lived in over 20 United States geographic areas, and enrolled through a virtual design. In the prospective study, cohorts were assigned on the basis of participant-reported clinical history obtained from a screening survey and a study questionnaire. For ImmuneRACE Cohort 3, a participant was defined as recovered based on two consecutive negative NP/OP PCR tests, clearance by a healthcare professional, or resolution of symptoms. In the prospective study, whole blood, serum and a nasopharyngeal or oropharyngeal swab were collected from each participant by mobile phlebotomists. Over a roughly two-month period, participants in the prospective study had the option of providing additional blood draws and questionnaires. Prospective study blood samples were shipped either frozen or at room temperature before DNA extraction.

The sequenced sample consisted of PBMCs or T cells enriched from blood (not recorded which). The receptor was derived from a woman aged 35 to 49 who had recovered from COVID-19. This receptor chain uses TRBV7-2 and TRBJ2-3, and TRBD1 aligns with 9 junction nucleotides. Read as DNA, the sequence is TGTGCCAGCAGGTCAATTTCTGGGACAGGGCGCACAGATACGCAGTATTTT. This is translated as CASRSISGTGRTDTQYF.